This T cell receptor (beta chain) was obtained from a study of cytomegalovirus exposure and HLA in healthy donors. Study-level findings and limits: The dataset shows that most TCR sequences were rare, while some public TCRs occurred in many donors. Analysis performed later found under 20,000 TCR beta sequences associated with HLA alleles at 0.05 false discovery rate. Links to common viral pathogens appeared, in a later analysis, for several of the most significant clusters.

Trimming stripped 7 bases from V and 9 bases from J, with 22 bases between. This CDR3 has 15 residues. In germline, CDR1 is MNHEY, CDR2 SVGAGI. This clone is a singleton in its sample. What it binds is not known. Both 60 Vbeta primers and 13 Jbeta primers went into the PCR. Using immunoSEQ multiplex PCR, the repertoire was profiled, and TCRdb retains in-frame clones only, with some absent. The table has some 120,000 clones, 76% seen once. V is TRBV6-5 and J is TRBJ2-1, with TRBD2 as a possible D gene (5 bases). Sequencing was performed on PBMCs. The sequence came from a man aged 50-59 years in good health and CMV-seronegative. CDR3 nucleotide sequence: TGTGCCAGCACCTCCGACGGTGGAGGATGGGCTGAGCAGTTCTTC. As protein: CASTSDGGGWAEQFF.